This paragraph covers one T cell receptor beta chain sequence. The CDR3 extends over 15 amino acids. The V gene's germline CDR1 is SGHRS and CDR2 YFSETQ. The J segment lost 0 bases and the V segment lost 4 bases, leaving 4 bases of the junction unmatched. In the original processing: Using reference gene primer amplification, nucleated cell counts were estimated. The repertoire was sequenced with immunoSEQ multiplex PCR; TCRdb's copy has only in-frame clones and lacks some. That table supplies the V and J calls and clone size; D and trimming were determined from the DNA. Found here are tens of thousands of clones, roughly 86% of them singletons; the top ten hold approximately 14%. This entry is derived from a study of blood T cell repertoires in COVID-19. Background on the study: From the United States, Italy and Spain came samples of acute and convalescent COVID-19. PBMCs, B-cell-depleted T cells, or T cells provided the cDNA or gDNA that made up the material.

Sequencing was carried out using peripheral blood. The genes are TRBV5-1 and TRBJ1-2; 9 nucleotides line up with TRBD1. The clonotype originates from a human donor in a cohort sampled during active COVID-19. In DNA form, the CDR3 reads TGCGCCAGCAGCCCGGGGGACAGGGCTAACTATGGCTACACCTTC. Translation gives CASSPGDRANYGYTF.